One sample yielded the 31 T cell receptor beta chains listed below, sequenced in a study of blood T cell repertoires in COVID-19. The method was immunoSEQ multiplex PCR; TCRdb's version includes in-frame clones alone and lacks a portion of them. The repertoire holds 250,000 to 300,000 clones, with less than 90% as singletons. The sequenced sample was peripheral blood. These receptor sequences come from a man between 60 and 75 years old who had recovered from COVID-19.

This sequence joins TRBV5-6 and TRBJ2-7, with 9 bases that match TRBD1. The ends lost 5 bases at V and 3 bases at J; junction bases unmatched: 3. There are 13 residues in the CDR3. Germline CDR1 and CDR2: SGHDT and YYEEEE. The CDR3 reads CASRRTGDYEQYF. CDR3 DNA sequence: TGTGCCAGCAGACGGACAGGGGACTACGAGCAGTACTTC. The whole variable domain, filled in from reference TRBV5-6 and TRBJ2-7, reads DAGVTQSPTHLIKTRGQQVTLRCSPKSGHDTVSWYQQALGQGPQFIFQYYEEEERQRGNFPDRFSGHQFPNYSSELNVNALLLGDSALYLCASRRTGDYEQYFGPGTRLTVT.

The CDR3 nucleotides read TGTGCCAGCAGTGACTCGATTAGCGGGAGTTCGAATGAGCAGTTCTTC. Translating it yields CASSDSISGSSNEQFF. The V and J genes are TRBV6-4 and TRBJ2-1; 9 bases agree with TRBD2. The CDR3 runs to 16 residues. Germline V gives CDR1 MRHNA, CDR2 SNTAGT. The V segment lost 0 bases and the J segment 7 bases; nucleotides outside the gene matches: 7.

Notes on this clone: The junction does not match germline at one end; this may be a read error. The rearrangement joins TRBV5-6 to TRBJ1-2; the D is unclear. The CDR3 length is 13 residues. Germline CDR1 is SGHDT and CDR2 is YYEEEE. CDR3 DNA sequence: TGTACCAGCAGCTTTCCGGGAAACTATGGCTACACCTTC. Protein sequence: CTSSFPGNYGYTF.

V and J are TRBV6-1 and TRBJ2-1, with a possible D match to TRBD2 (6 bases). V dropped 6 bases and J dropped 7 bases, with 13 bases sitting between them. CDR3 length: 13 amino acids. CDR1 MNHNS and CDR2 SASEGT come from the germline V gene. CDR3 protein: CASSSGSENEQFF. The CDR3 DNA reads as TGTGCCAGCAGCTCCGGGAGTGAGAATGAGCAGTTCTTC.

The chain has TRBV10-3 and TRBJ1-5; TRBD1 is a possible D gene (5 bases). The CDR3 extends over 13 amino acids. The V gene's germline CDR1 is ENHRY and CDR2 SYGVKD. V was pared by 4 bases and J by 5 bases, with 9 bases between. The DNA for the CDR3 is TGTGCCATCAGTGCAGGGTTCGATCAGCCCCAGCATTTT. Its protein product is CAISAGFDQPQHF.

The chain employs TRBV5-1 and TRBJ2-5; D might be TRBD2 (6 bases). This CDR3 comprises 13 residues. Trimming stripped 0 bases from V and 9 bases from J, with 12 bases between. CDR1 is SGHRS, CDR2 YFSETQ, per germline. CDR3 sequence: CASSLEIPGAQYF. In DNA form, the CDR3 reads TGCGCCAGCAGCTTGGAGATCCCGGGGGCCCAGTACTTC.

V is TRBV5-1 and J is TRBJ1-2; D is unclear. Trimming removed 4 bases at V and 1 base at J, with 8 bases between. CDR3 length: 13 amino acids. Germline V gene lookup returns CDR1 SGHRS and CDR2 YFSETQ. The CDR3 sequence is CASSDRLNYGYTF. In DNA, the CDR3 is TGCGCCAGCAGCGATAGACTTAACTATGGCTACACCTTC.

V gene TRBV18 combines with J gene TRBJ2-1; D gene ambiguous. Deletions cut 1 base from V and 6 bases from J, with 10 bases between. Looked up from germline, CDR1 is KGHSH and CDR2 is LQKENI. The CDR3 is made up of 14 amino acids. The CDR3 DNA follows: TGTGCCAGCTCACCACTAAGCTCGGGCAATGAGCAGTTCTTC. This codes for CASSPLSSGNEQFF.

The rearrangement uses TRBV7-8 and TRBJ2-3; TRBD2 matches at 9 bases. This CDR3 is 15 amino acids long. Germline V gene lookup returns CDR1 SGHVS and CDR2 FQNEAQ. V lost 4 bases, J lost 9 bases, and 11 bases stayed unmatched. CDR3 bases: TGTGCCAGCAGCTCCCCGGATAGCGGGAGTGTGACGCAGTATTTT. Its protein product is CASSSPDSGSVTQYF.

V gene TRBV6-5 combines with J gene TRBJ1-4; 7 nucleotides align to TRBD1. The V gene's germline CDR1 is MNHEY and CDR2 SVGAGI. This CDR3 contains 15 residues. With 6 bases clipped from V and 8 bases from J, the junction kept 12 bases outside the gene matches. CDR3 protein: CASSRDRAAGEKLFF. CDR3 nucleotide sequence: TGTGCCAGCAGCCGAGACAGGGCCGCTGGAGAAAAACTGTTTTTT.

The J gene is TRBJ2-1, the V gene TRBV6-4; 16 nucleotides agree with TRBD2. The CDR3 runs 16 residues. From germline, CDR1 is MRHNA and CDR2 SNTAGT. V shed 6 bases and J 8 bases; nucleotides not matched to a gene: 7. Here the CDR3 DNA reads TGTGCCAGCAGCGAGGGGACTAGCGGGAGGGGTGATGAGCAGTTCTTC. The encoded protein is CASSEGTSGRGDEQFF.

Of note for this clone: Within the sample, other DNA sequences also encode this same CDR3. The chain joins TRBV3-1 (or the pseudogene TRBV3-2) to TRBJ1-6; no firm D call. The CDR3 length is 13 residues. Germline V lookup: CDR1 LGHDT, CDR2 YNNKEL (reference sequence). Trimming took off 0 bases at V and 9 bases at J, with 6 bases between the two ends. In DNA, the CDR3 is TGTGCCAGCAGCCAAGATGCGGCTTCACCCCTCCACTTT. Residues: CASSQDAASPLHF.

The J gene is TRBJ2-5, the V gene TRBV7-3; D ambiguous. The CDR3 consists of 12 residues. Deletions cut 2 bases from V and 5 bases from J, with 6 bases between. CDR1 and CDR2 from the germline V gene are SGHTA and FQGTGA. In DNA form, the CDR3 reads TGTGCCAGCAGCTTATACGGGGAGACCCAGTACTTC. Its protein is CASSLYGETQYF.

The rearrangement links TRBV7-2 to TRBJ2-7, with D perhaps TRBD1 (6 bases). Trimming cost V 1 base and J 6 bases, with 7 bases left between them. In germline, CDR1 is SGHTA, CDR2 FQGNSA. The CDR3 is 12 amino acids. Written as DNA, the CDR3 is TGTGCCAGCAGCTTAGAACAGGGCGAGCAGTACTTC. Amino acid sequence: CASSLEQGEQYF.

V and J are TRBV6-1 and TRBJ2-5; no reliable D call. The CDR3 has 13 amino acids. V was pared by 0 bases and J by 4 bases, with 6 bases between. Per the germline V gene, CDR1 is MNHNS and CDR2 is SASEGT. CDR3 in amino acids: CASSEAVRETQYF. Written as DNA, the CDR3 is TGTGCCAGCAGTGAAGCGGTGCGAGAGACCCAGTACTTC.

The rearrangement joins TRBV7-8 to TRBJ2-7; TRBD2 might be the D (6 bases). The CDR3 is made up of 17 amino acids. Trimming removed 3 bases from V and 1 base from J, with 19 bases in between. Per germline, CDR1 SGHVS and CDR2 FQNEAQ. The CDR3 nucleotides read TGTGCCAGCAGCTTTCGGGCTGCAGGGACTGTGTCCTACGAGCAGTACTTC. Amino acid sequence: CASSFRAAGTVSYEQYF.

The J gene is TRBJ2-4, the V gene TRBV5-1; 10 bases match TRBD1. This CDR3 comprises 14 residues. In germline, CDR1 is SGHRS, CDR2 YFSETQ. J gave up 7 bases and V 3 bases, and 4 bases lay outside the gene matches. The CDR3 protein is CASSWDRGGNIQYF. CDR3 nucleotides: TGCGCCAGCAGCTGGGACAGGGGCGGTAACATTCAGTACTTC.

The chain combines TRBV28 with TRBJ1-2; 9 nucleotides agree with TRBD1. CDR3 length: 14 amino acids. The germline V gene encodes CDR1 MDHEN and CDR2 SYDVKM. V shed 5 bases and J 2 bases; nucleotides not matched to a gene: 3. CDR3 in DNA: TGTGCCAGCAGTACGGGACAGGGCAACTATGGCTACACCTTC. Its translation is CASSTGQGNYGYTF.

The chain joins TRBV3-1 (or the pseudogene TRBV3-2) to TRBJ2-2; D uncertain. Germline loops: CDR1 LGHDT, CDR2 YNNKEL (reference sequence). The CDR3 runs 16 residues. V dropped 5 bases and J dropped 5 bases, with 18 bases sitting between them. This chain's CDR3 is CASSFEAPRGTGELFF. The CDR3 region has the DNA TGTGCCAGCAGCTTCGAGGCTCCCCGAGGAACCGGGGAGCTGTTTTTT.

The chain is built from TRBV24-1 and TRBJ2-1; 16 bases line up with TRBD2. CDR1 is KGHDR, CDR2 SFDVKD, per germline. This CDR3 has 16 amino acids. With V trimmed by 9 bases and J by 6 bases, 7 bases remained unmatched. For the CDR3, the DNA is TGTGCCACCGGGACTAGCGGGGGGGATCGTGGCAATGAGCAGTTCTTC. Translating gives CATGTSGGDRGNEQFF.

The V gene is TRBV29-1, the J gene TRBJ2-2, with a weak D call TRBD1 (6 bases). Germline-derived CDR1 and CDR2 are SQVTM and ANQGSEA. This CDR3 region has 15 residues. Trimming cost V 7 bases and J 5 bases, with 20 bases left between them. DNA for the CDR3: TGCAGCGCACTTACCAGGGGAGTGAGGACCGGGGAGCTGTTTTTT. Translation: CSALTRGVRTGELFF.

The rearrangement uses TRBV7-3 and TRBJ2-2; D perhaps matches TRBD1 (5 bases). Germline CDR1 reads SGHTA; CDR2 reads FQGTGA. V shed 4 bases and J shed 8 bases, with 14 bases lying between them. There are 14 residues in the CDR3. Written as DNA, the CDR3 is TGTGCCAGCAGCTCGGAAGGGGTCGGAGGGGAGCTGTTTTTT. Protein: CASSSEGVGGELFF.

The chain has TRBV7-9 and TRBJ2-7; D is perhaps TRBD1 (6 bases). Looked up from germline, CDR1 is SEHNR and CDR2 is FQNEAQ (reference sequence). This CDR3 is 13 amino acids long. The V end lost 2 bases, the J end lost 4 bases, and 9 bases lay between the germline ends. The CDR3: CASSLRQGYEQYF. The CDR3 DNA sequence: TGTGCCAGCAGCTTAAGGCAGGGGTACGAGCAGTACTTC.

The chain couples TRBV9 to TRBJ1-4, with D perhaps matching TRBD1 (6 bases). V was trimmed by 3 bases and J by 0 bases, leaving 9 bases between them. CDR3 length equals 15 residues. Germline CDR1 is SGDLS and CDR2 is YYNGEE. CDR3 loop: CASSGQGTTNEKLFF. The CDR3 bases are TGTGCCAGCAGCGGGCAGGGGACAACTAATGAAAAACTGTTTTTT.

The V gene is TRBV2, the J gene TRBJ2-3; D is undetermined. Germline values: CDR1 SNHLY, CDR2 FYNNEI. This CDR3 is 15 amino acids long. V dropped 4 bases and J dropped 6 bases, with 17 bases sitting between them. The DNA of the CDR3 is TGTGCCAGCAGTGGCATCACAAGAACCCCTGATACGCAGTATTTT. This codes for CASSGITRTPDTQYF.

The chain links TRBV18 to TRBJ1-3; D not resolved. Germline V gene sequence: CDR1 KGHSH, CDR2 LQKENI. V lost 6 bases and J lost 8, with 8 bases in between. The CDR3 loop spans 11 amino acids. The CDR3 coding sequence is TGTGCCAGCTCTCCCTCAGACACCATATATTTT. This encodes CASSPSDTIYF.

The rearrangement uses TRBV7-9 and TRBJ2-5; possible D gene TRBD2, 5 bases. Between the trimmed V and J ends, which lost 2 bases and 3 bases, there was a span of 16 bases. This CDR3 is 16 amino acids long. Germline CDR1 SEHNR, CDR2 FQNEAQ (reference sequence). The DNA of the CDR3 is TGTGCCAGCAGCTTAAGCCGACACTCCGGGGAAGAGACCCAGTACTTC. Amino acids: CASSLSRHSGEETQYF.

This chain joins TRBV4-1 and TRBJ1-2; D unclear. The V gene's germline CDR1 is MGHRA and CDR2 YSYEKL. Trimming cost V 4 bases and J 3 bases, with 18 bases left between them. This CDR3 is 16 amino acids long. The DNA for the CDR3 is TGCGCCAGCAGCCCCGGCCGGCAGCTGGCGGACTATGGCTACACCTTC. As protein: CASSPGRQLADYGYTF.

The chain recombines TRBV6-5 with TRBJ2-1, with unresolved D. Trimming removed 7 bases from V and 9 bases from J, with 7 bases in between. Per the germline V gene, CDR1 is MNHEY and CDR2 is SVGAGI. CDR3 length: 10 residues. Here the CDR3 reads CASKEIEQFF. The CDR3 nucleotides are TGTGCCAGCAAAGAGATTGAGCAGTTCTTC.

In regard to this clone: Other DNA sequences within the sample encode an identical CDR3. In DNA form, the CDR3 reads TGTGCCAGCAGTCCCCCGGGGAATGAGCAGTTCTTC. Protein sequence: CASSPPGNEQFF. The V gene is TRBV6-2 or TRBV6-3, the J gene TRBJ2-1, with TRBD2 as a possible D gene (5 bases). This CDR3 is built from 12 residues. CDR1 is MNHEY, CDR2 SVGEGT, per germline. Trimming left V 5 bases short and J 7 bases short, with 9 bases between.

The CDR3 spells CASSLGPMRSSGNTIYF. The CDR3 nucleotides read TGTGCCAGCAGCTTAGGCCCCATGAGATCCTCTGGAAACACCATATATTTT. This chain links TRBV11-2 with TRBJ1-3; D unclear. CDR1 and CDR2 (germline): SGHAT, FQNNGV. CDR3 size: 17 residues. The V end lost 1 base, the J end lost 0 bases, and 13 bases lay between the germline ends.